This entry lists 4 T cell receptor beta chains sequenced from one sample in a study of identical twins. Each CDR3 protein is one row after TCRdb ran MiXCR on the 5' RACE reads. Of about 720,000 distinct CDR3 sequences listed, roughly 18% are singletons. Separately, the same data were catalogued under a study of T cells expressing NK-cell markers.

The specimen was PBMCs. These receptors originate from a woman younger than 30 in good health.

The rearrangement links TRBV20-1 to TRBJ2-7, with 7 nucleotides matching TRBD1. CDR3 length equals 14 residues. The V segment lost 6 bases and the J segment 0 bases; nucleotides outside the gene matches: 8. Germline CDR1 is DFQATT and CDR2 is SNEGSKA (reference sequence). CDR3 coding DNA: TGCAGTGCGACAGACAGGGTTTTCTCCTACGAGCAGTACTTC. As protein: CSATDRVFSYEQYF.

In its sample, this clonotype was seen a few times. The J gene is TRBJ2-7, the V gene TRBV7-9; D uncertain. V shed 3 bases and J shed 0 bases, with 12 bases lying between them. The CDR3 loop spans 15 amino acids. Germline-derived CDR1 and CDR2 are SEHNR and FQNEAQ (reference sequence). The CDR3 DNA is TGTGCCAGCAGCTTTCCCCGAGCCCACTCCTACGAGCAGTACTTC. This encodes CASSFPRAHSYEQYF.

In its sample, this clonotype was seen a few times. CDR3 in amino acids: CASSPPGLAEYEQYF. As DNA, the CDR3 is TGTGCCAGCAGTCCCCCGGGACTAGCGGAATACGAGCAGTACTTC. V is TRBV6-2 or TRBV6-3 and J is TRBJ2-7; 11 nucleotides agree with TRBD2. CDR3 length: 15 residues. Trimming took 5 bases from V and 4 from J; bases not matched to a gene: 7. Germline V gene sequence: CDR1 MNHEY, CDR2 SVGEGT.

This rearrangement joins TRBV18 to TRBJ2-7, with unresolved D. This CDR3 contains 13 residues. Germline V gives CDR1 KGHSH, CDR2 LQKENI. Trimming removed 4 bases from V and 6 bases from J, with 13 bases in between. The CDR3 reads CASSRDRSSEQYF. The CDR3 region has the DNA TGTGCCAGCTCACGCGACCGCAGCTCCGAGCAGTACTTC.